One sample yielded the 16 T cell receptor beta chains listed below, sequenced in a study of immune characterization of retroperitoneal liposarcoma. TCRdb reprocessed the PCR reads with MiXCR, giving one entry per CDR3 protein. Of 3,700 or so distinct CDR3 sequences in the sample, more than 30% were seen once. Sample: blood. The receptor set was obtained from a female donor with retroperitoneal liposarcoma.

This chain links TRBV29-1 with TRBJ2-5; D perhaps matches TRBD2 (5 bases). In germline, CDR1 is SQVTM, CDR2 ANQGSEA. The length of the CDR3 is 16 residues. V lost 7 bases, J lost 3 bases, and 24 bases lay in between. The CDR3: CSATISFRGWEETQYF. The CDR3 DNA reads TGCAGCGCTACGATATCCTTTCGCGGGTGGGAAGAGACCCAGTACTTC.

By share, this clonotype ranks as medium-sized. This chain joins TRBV7-3 and TRBJ2-1, with D perhaps matching TRBD2 (7 bases). V was trimmed by 2 bases and J by 1 base, leaving 12 bases between them. This CDR3 is built from 16 residues. The germline gives CDR1 SGHTA, CDR2 FQGTGA. CDR3 residues: CASSLEGGRSYNEQFF. Here the CDR3 DNA reads TGTGCCAGCAGCTTAGAGGGGGGGAGGTCCTACAATGAGCAGTTCTTC.

This clonotype counts as medium-sized. The rearrangement joins TRBV10-3 to TRBJ2-5; D might be TRBD1 or TRBD2, each matching 5 bases. Germline V gene sequence: CDR1 ENHRY, CDR2 SYGVKD. The CDR3 spans 13 residues. Trimming stripped 6 bases from V and 5 bases from J, with 13 bases between. DNA for the CDR3: TGTGCCATCAGCTCCGGGGCTACGGAGACCCAGTACTTC. Translated: CAISSGATETQYF.

As to this clonotype: A read error may produce the germline difference seen at one junction end. The rearrangement links TRBV7-3 to TRBJ2-1, with 8 bases aligning to TRBD2. Germline CDR1 SGHTA, CDR2 FQGTGA. The CDR3 runs 12 residues. In DNA form, the CDR3 reads TGTGCCAGCAGAAATCCCCCGGGAGGGGTCCACTTC. Its protein product is CASRNPPGGVHF.

V gene TRBV12-3 or TRBV12-4 combines with J gene TRBJ2-5, with D perhaps matching TRBD2 (6 bases). The tail of the sequence fits TRBJ2-1 better, so the J call may be wrong. This CDR3 contains 14 residues. The CDR3 reads CASSFLAEYNEQFF. In nucleotides, the CDR3 is TGTGCCAGCAGTTTTTTAGCGGAGTACAATGAGCAGTTCTTC.

This clonotype is medium-sized in the sample. The chain combines TRBV27 with TRBJ2-3; D is perhaps TRBD2 (5 bases). The V end lost 7 bases, the J end lost 0 bases, and 11 bases lay between the germline ends. The germline gives CDR1 MNHEY, CDR2 SMNVEV (reference sequence). This CDR3 spans 14 amino acids. CDR3 loop: CASNLRGSTDTQYF. The CDR3 DNA reads TGTGCCAGCAACCTTCGGGGTAGCACAGATACGCAGTATTTT.

The V gene is TRBV6-1, the J gene TRBJ2-4; unclear D gene. The closer fit of TRBJ2-1 to the DNA end suggests the J call may be wrong. The CDR3 length is 15 residues. CDR1 and CDR2 (germline): MNHNS, SASEGT. Here the CDR3 DNA reads TGTGCCAGCAGCCCCAAGGGTTGGGCCAAAAACATTCAGTTCTTC. This translates into CASSPKGWAKNIQFF.

To note about this clonotype: At one boundary the junction diverges from the germline segment, which might be a read error. The chain uses TRBV7-6 and TRBJ2-1, with 7 positions matching TRBD2. The J call is in doubt because the DNA end fits TRBJ2-7 better. The CDR3 runs to 14 residues. Germline CDR1 reads SGHVS; CDR2 reads FNYEAQ. CDR3 sequence (DNA): TGTGCCAGCAACTTAGAGGGCGGGAGCCGGGAGCAGTACTTC. It yields the protein CASNLEGGSREQYF.

This chain connects TRBV6-1 to TRBJ2-1; D is perhaps TRBD1 (5 bases). The J call may be faulty, since TRBJ2-7 better matches the DNA end. Germline V lookup: CDR1 MNHNS, CDR2 SASEGT. The length of the CDR3 is 12 residues. CDR3 sequence: CASRTDTYEQYF. In DNA, the CDR3 is TGTGCCAGCCGGACGGACACCTACGAGCAGTACTTC.

This clonotype is termed medium-sized. The genes are TRBV6-1 and TRBJ2-5, with D uncertain. Trimming stripped 6 bases from V and 7 bases from J, with 12 bases between. The CDR3 has 12 residues. Germline-derived CDR1 and CDR2 are MNHNS and SASEGT. The CDR3 nucleotides are TGTGCCAGCAGGTCGGGCCTCGGGACCCAGTACTTC. As protein: CASRSGLGTQYF.

Only a few counts were recorded for this clonotype. Here the CDR3 DNA reads TGTGCCAGCAGCTTGACTAGCGACACAGATACGCAGTATTTT. Amino acid sequence: CASSLTSDTDTQYF. This chain links TRBV5-4 with TRBJ2-3; 7 bases are a match to TRBD2. Germline V lookup: CDR1 SGHNT, CDR2 YYREEE (reference sequence). V lost 1 base to trimming and J lost 2 bases; unmatched junction nucleotides: 1. CDR3 size: 14 residues.

This clonotype is medium-sized (0.01 to 0.1%) in the sample. This chain links TRBV7-2 with TRBJ2-1; D is unresolved. CDR3 length: 14 residues. Trimming removed 0 bases at V and 10 bases at J, with 13 bases between. Germline CDR1 is SGHTA and CDR2 is FQGNSA. Here the CDR3 reads CASSLARASYEQFF. The CDR3 DNA reads as TGTGCCAGCAGCTTAGCGAGAGCGTCCTACGAGCAGTTCTTC.

The genes are TRBV6-6 and TRBJ2-1; TRBD2 matches 8 bases. The DNA end lines up better with TRBJ2-7; the J call may be wrong. This CDR3 is built from 15 residues. Germline assignment: CDR1 MNHNY and CDR2 SVGAGI (reference sequence). Written as DNA, the CDR3 is TGTGCCAGCAGTTACACTAGCGGCTTTTTCGATGAGCAGTACTTC. Translating it yields CASSYTSGFFDEQYF.

Only a few counts were recorded for this clonotype. The chain has TRBV29-1 and TRBJ2-1; no reliable D call. The CDR3 is made up of 11 amino acids. With 7 bases removed from V and 15 bases from J, the gap between germline ends came to 19 bases. The germline V gene encodes CDR1 SQVTM and CDR2 ANQGSEA. In DNA form, the CDR3 reads TGCAGCGCGACAATTCTAGGGAATCTGTTCTTC. Protein: CSATILGNLFF.

The chain carries TRBV7-2 and TRBJ2-1; 10 bases are shared with TRBD2. Trimming cost V 4 bases and J 13 bases; bases outside gene matches: 10. This CDR3 contains 14 residues. CDR1 is SGHTA and CDR2 is FQGNSA in the germline V gene. The CDR3 is CASSSSGSRETQFF. For the CDR3, the DNA is TGTGCCAGCAGCTCTAGCGGGAGCAGAGAGACCCAGTTCTTC.

By share, this clonotype counts as medium-sized. This rearrangement joins TRBV25-1 to TRBJ2-1; no clear D gene. The CDR3 length is 11 residues. Between the trimmed V and J ends, which lost 5 bases and 7 bases, there was a span of 6 bases. CDR1 and CDR2 from the germline V gene are MGHDK and SYGVNS. Here the CDR3 DNA reads TGTGCCAGCAGTTGGGCTAATGAGCAGTTCTTC. Encoded protein: CASSWANEQFF.